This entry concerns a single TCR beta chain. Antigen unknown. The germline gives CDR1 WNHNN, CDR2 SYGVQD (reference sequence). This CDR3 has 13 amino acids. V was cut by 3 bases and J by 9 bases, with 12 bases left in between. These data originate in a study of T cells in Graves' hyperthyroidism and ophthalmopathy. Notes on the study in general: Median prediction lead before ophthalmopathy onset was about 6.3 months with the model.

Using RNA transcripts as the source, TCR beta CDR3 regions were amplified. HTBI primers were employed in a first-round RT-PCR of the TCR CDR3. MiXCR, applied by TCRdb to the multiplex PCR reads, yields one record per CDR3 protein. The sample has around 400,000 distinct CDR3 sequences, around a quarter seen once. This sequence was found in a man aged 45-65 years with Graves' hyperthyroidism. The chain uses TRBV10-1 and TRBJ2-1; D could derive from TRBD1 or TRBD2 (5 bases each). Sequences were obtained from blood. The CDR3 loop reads CASSEGAGTEQFF. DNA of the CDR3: TGCGCCAGCAGTGAAGGGGCGGGTACTGAGCAGTTCTTC.